The 20 T cell receptor beta chains reported below all come from one sample, sequenced in a study of shared clonotypes between healthy human individuals. Some clones are missing from TCRdb's copy, which holds only in-frame ones; the method was immunoSEQ multiplex PCR. The table has about 95,000 clones, 65% to 70% seen once. The sample comprised memory CD8+ T cells sorted from blood. The subset denotes: CD45RO+ cells pooled with CCR7-negative TemRA cells. Receptors were obtained from a young man in good health.

The V and J genes are TRBV15 and TRBJ2-7; possible D gene TRBD2, 7 bases. Germline lookup yields CDR1 LNHNV and CDR2 YYDKDF (reference sequence). With 3 bases removed from V and 4 bases from J, the gap between germline ends came to 19 bases. The CDR3 length is 16 residues. The CDR3 sequence is CATSSSIAGATYEQYF. CDR3 bases: TGTGCCACCAGCAGTTCCATCGCGGGGGCCACGTACGAGCAGTACTTC.

The CDR3 region has the DNA TGTGCCAGCTCAGCCTTGGAACTACAGCAGTACTTC. The encoded protein is CASSALELQQYF. The V gene is TRBV18, the J gene TRBJ2-7; no clear D. V lost 5 bases, J lost 8 bases, and 13 bases lay in between. CDR1 and CDR2 from the germline V gene are KGHSH and LQKENI. This CDR3 region has 12 residues.

CDR3 amino acids: CASSAGTQQGEQFF. The CDR3 region has the DNA TGCGCCAGCAGTGCCGGGACCCAACAAGGCGAGCAGTTCTTC. The chain recombines TRBV10-1 with TRBJ2-1; D may be TRBD1 or TRBD2 (5 bases each). Trimming took off 4 bases at V and 10 bases at J, with 17 bases between the two ends. Germline values: CDR1 WNHNN, CDR2 SYGVQD (reference sequence). The CDR3 is 14 residues long.

The chain combines TRBV7-6 with TRBJ2-6, with D unclear. Germline CDR1 is SGHVS and CDR2 is FNYEAQ. The CDR3 has 13 amino acids. V was clipped by 11 bases and J by 0 bases, with 8 bases between them. The CDR3 DNA follows: TGTGCCGCATCGAACTCTGGGGCCAACGTCCTGACTTTC. This translates into CAASNSGANVLTF.

The chain carries TRBV19 and TRBJ1-2; a possible D gene is TRBD1 (6 bases). CDR3 size: 15 residues. The germline gives CDR1 LNHDA, CDR2 SQIVND (reference sequence). With 7 bases removed from V and 0 bases from J, the gap between germline ends came to 15 bases. This CDR3 reads CASNPGQYPNYGYTF. DNA for the CDR3: TGTGCCAGTAACCCCGGACAGTACCCTAACTATGGCTACACCTTC. The whole variable domain, filled in from reference TRBV19 and TRBJ1-2, reads DGGITQSPKYLFRKEGQNVTLSCEQNLNHDAMYWYRQDPGQGLRLIYYSQIVNDFQKGDIAEGYSVSREKKESFPLTVTSAQKNPTAFYLCASNPGQYPNYGYTFGSGTRLTVV.

The chain couples TRBV5-1 to TRBJ2-5, with D uncertain. This CDR3 region has 12 residues. Germline V gene sequence: CDR1 SGHRS, CDR2 YFSETQ. Trimming stripped 4 bases from V and 5 bases from J, with 9 bases between. The DNA for the CDR3 is TGCGCCAGCAGCGACTTCGAGGAGACCCAGTACTTC. It codes for CASSDFEETQYF.

The chain carries TRBV9 and TRBJ1-2; 12 positions match TRBD1. Germline V CDR1 and CDR2: SGDLS, YYNGEE. The CDR3 is 19 amino acids. V gave up 3 bases and J gave up 4 bases; unmatched junction bases: 16. The CDR3, as DNA: TGTGCCAGCAGCGCACGGGACAGGGGGCGCAGGGCATCAGGCTATGGCTACACCTTC. It yields the protein CASSARDRGRRASGYGYTF.

The J gene is TRBJ2-5, the V gene TRBV14; 9 positions agree with TRBD2. The CDR3 runs to 16 residues. Germline CDR1 reads SGHDN; CDR2 reads FVKESK. With 1 base clipped from V and 6 bases from J, the junction kept 9 bases outside the gene matches. Here the CDR3 DNA reads TGTGCCAGCAGCCAAGGGATAGCGGGAGTTGGCAAGACCCAGTACTTC. It is translated as CASSQGIAGVGKTQYF.

This clone was counted between two and nine times. The same CDR3 can be traced to other DNA sequences in this sample. The chain recombines TRBV11-1 with TRBJ2-6; the D gene is possibly TRBD2 (6 bases). Germline values: CDR1 SGHAT, CDR2 FQDESV (reference sequence). The CDR3 runs 16 residues. V was trimmed by 1 base and J by 2 bases, leaving 9 bases between them. The CDR3, as DNA: TGTGCCAGCAGCTTAGGGCCGGGAGCTGGGGCCAACGTCCTGACTTTC. Amino acids: CASSLGPGAGANVLTF.

The table lists this clone with a few counts. The V gene is TRBV11-1, the J gene TRBJ2-1; 7 bases are a match to TRBD2. Losses at the gene ends were 3 bases for V and 4 bases for J; bases not matched to a gene: 3. Per the germline V gene, CDR1 is SGHAT and CDR2 is FQDESV (reference sequence). This CDR3 contains 14 residues. CDR3 sequence reads: CASSLSGNYNEQFF. As DNA, the CDR3 is TGTGCCAGCAGCTTGAGCGGGAATTACAATGAGCAGTTCTTC.

The chain recombines TRBV7-8 with TRBJ1-2, with D uncertain. The CDR3 runs 15 residues. Trimming took off 2 bases at V and 0 bases at J, with 10 bases between the two ends. Per germline, CDR1 SGHVS and CDR2 FQNEAQ. The chain's CDR3 is CASSLKQQANYGYTF. In DNA form, the CDR3 reads TGTGCCAGCAGCTTAAAACAGCAAGCTAACTATGGCTACACCTTC.

The chain uses TRBV6-1 and TRBJ2-7; possible D gene TRBD1, 6 bases. The CDR3 has 14 residues. Trimming shortened V by 8 bases and J by 1 base, and 15 bases separated the two germline ends. The germline V gene encodes CDR1 MNHNS and CDR2 SASEGT. Here the CDR3 DNA reads TGTGCCAGCTCCCGGGACATTATATCCTACGAGCAGTACTTC. Protein product: CASSRDIISYEQYF.

The chain has TRBV7-6 and TRBJ2-3; TRBD2 agrees at 7 bases. Germline-derived CDR1 and CDR2 are SGHVS and FNYEAQ. This CDR3 spans 19 amino acids. Unmatched junction bases numbered 15, after V lost 3 bases and J lost 0 bases. For the CDR3, the DNA is TGTGCCAGCAGCTTGAGGGACTACCTGATGAGAGAGAGCACAGATACGCAGTATTTT. It encodes CASSLRDYLMRESTDTQYF.

This clone was recorded once. The chain joins TRBV7-8 to TRBJ2-2; a possible D gene is TRBD2 (5 bases). The CDR3 length is 17 residues. Germline CDR1 reads SGHVS; CDR2 reads FQNEAQ. V lost 2 bases and J lost 1, with 14 bases in between. The CDR3 loop reads CASSLLSRRKNTGELFF. The CDR3 DNA reads TGTGCCAGCAGCTTACTAAGCAGGAGGAAGAACACCGGGGAGCTGTTTTTT.

This clone is a singleton in its sample. Germline is not matched at one junction end, which may reflect a read error. This sequence joins TRBV5-4 and TRBJ1-1; the D gene is possibly TRBD1 (5 bases). This CDR3 contains 13 residues. Looked up from germline, CDR1 is SGHNT and CDR2 is YYREEE (reference sequence). DNA of the CDR3: TGTGCCAGCAGTTTGGGGCCCGGCACTGAAGCTTTCTTT. The encoded protein is CASSLGPGTEAFF.

In nucleotides, the CDR3 is TGTGCCACCAGCAGAGATCGACATTACAATGAGCAGTTCTTC. Its translation: CATSRDRHYNEQFF. J is TRBJ2-1 and V is TRBV15; D gene unclear. V was cut by 0 bases and J by 4 bases, with 7 bases left in between. In germline, CDR1 is LNHNV, CDR2 YYDKDF (reference sequence). The CDR3 has 14 amino acids. The full variable domain, in which reference TRBV15 and TRBJ2-1 provide the parts outside the CDR3, is DAMVIQNPRYQVTQFGKPVTLSCSQTLNHNVMYWYQQKSSQAPKLLFHYYDKDFNNEADTPDNFQSRRPNTSFCFLDIRSPGLGDTAMYLCATSRDRHYNEQFFGPGTRLTVL.

This CDR3 is CASSRDWEYNEQFF. The CDR3 bases are TGTGCCAGCAGCCGGGACTGGGAATACAATGAGCAGTTCTTC. The chain combines TRBV7-6 with TRBJ2-1; the D gene is possibly TRBD2 (6 bases). The CDR3 has 14 residues. Germline assignment: CDR1 SGHVS and CDR2 FNYEAQ. V lost 5 bases and J 4 bases, leaving 12 bases between the germline ends.

This clone was seen once. The chain combines TRBV30 with TRBJ2-7; D perhaps matches TRBD1 (7 bases). Germline V lookup: CDR1 GTSNPN, CDR2 SVGIG (reference sequence). CDR3 length: 15 residues. Trimming took 3 bases from V and 4 from J, leaving 19 bases between them. The chain's CDR3 is CAWRNWQGGGYEQYF. In DNA form, the CDR3 reads TGTGCCTGGAGGAATTGGCAGGGGGGAGGTTACGAGCAGTACTTC.

This chain links TRBV28 with TRBJ2-1; 7 nucleotides match TRBD1. The trim removed 5 bases at V and 7 bases at J, leaving 5 bases unmatched. Per the germline V gene, CDR1 is MDHEN and CDR2 is SYDVKM. The CDR3 runs to 13 residues. The CDR3 loop reads CASSPQGLNEQFF. CDR3 nucleotides: TGTGCCAGCAGTCCACAGGGGCTGAATGAGCAGTTCTTC.

The rearrangement links TRBV5-4 to TRBJ1-1, with D possibly TRBD1 on 6 matching bases. This CDR3 is 13 amino acids long. CDR1 SGHNT and CDR2 YYREEE come from the germline V gene (reference sequence). The V end was cut by 1 base, the J end by 4 bases, with 8 bases between. The CDR3 region is CASSLTGSTEAFF. The DNA of the CDR3 is TGTGCCAGCAGCTTGACAGGGAGCACTGAAGCTTTCTTT.